The following is a T cell receptor (beta chain) sequence with its context. Assay used: immunoSEQ multiplex PCR; TCRdb lists only in-frame clones, some missing. In the table there are over 95,000 clones, approximately 94% of which are singletons. The data originate from a study of brain T cells in children with intractable seizures. V shed 3 bases and J 1 base; nucleotides not matched to a gene: 7. The CDR3 consists of 16 residues. Germline CDR1 is KGHSH and CDR2 is LQKENI. This clonotype was obtained from a boy under two years old with hemimegalencephaly and intractable seizures. Sequenced here: peripheral blood, sampled at surgery. V and J are TRBV18 and TRBJ2-3, with 7 bases that match TRBD2. In nucleotides, the CDR3 is TGTGCCAGCTCACCGGTCGCGGGAGTCGGCACAGATACGCAGTATTTT. The encoded protein is CASSPVAGVGTDTQYF.